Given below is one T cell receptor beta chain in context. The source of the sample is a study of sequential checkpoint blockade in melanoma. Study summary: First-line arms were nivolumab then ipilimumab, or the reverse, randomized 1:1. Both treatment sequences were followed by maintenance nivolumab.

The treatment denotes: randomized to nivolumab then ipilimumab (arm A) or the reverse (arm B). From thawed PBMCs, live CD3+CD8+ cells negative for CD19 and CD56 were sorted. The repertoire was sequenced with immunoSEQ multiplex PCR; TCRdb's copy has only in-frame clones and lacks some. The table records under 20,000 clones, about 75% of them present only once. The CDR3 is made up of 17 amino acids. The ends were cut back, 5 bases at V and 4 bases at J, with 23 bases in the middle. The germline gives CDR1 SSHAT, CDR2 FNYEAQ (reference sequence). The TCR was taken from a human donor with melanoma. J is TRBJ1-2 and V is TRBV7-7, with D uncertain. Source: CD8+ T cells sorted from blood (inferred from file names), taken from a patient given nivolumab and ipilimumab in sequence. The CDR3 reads CASSHSGKCRKIYGYTF. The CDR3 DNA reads TGTGCCAGCAGCCATTCAGGTAAGTGCCGAAAGATCTATGGCTACACCTTC.